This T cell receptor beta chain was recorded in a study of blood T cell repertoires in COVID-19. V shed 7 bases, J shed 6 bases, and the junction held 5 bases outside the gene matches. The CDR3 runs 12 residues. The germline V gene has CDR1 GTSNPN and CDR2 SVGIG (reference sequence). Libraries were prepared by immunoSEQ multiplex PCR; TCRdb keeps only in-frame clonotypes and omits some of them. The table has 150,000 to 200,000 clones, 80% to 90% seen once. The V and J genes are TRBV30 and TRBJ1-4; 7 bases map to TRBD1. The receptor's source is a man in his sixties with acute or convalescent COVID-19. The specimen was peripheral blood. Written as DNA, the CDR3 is TGTGCCTCGAGGGGGCGCGATGAAAAACTGTTTTTT. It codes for CASRGRDEKLFF. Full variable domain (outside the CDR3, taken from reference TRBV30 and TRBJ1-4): SQTIHQWPATLVQPVGSPLSLECTVEGTSNPNLYWYRQAAGRGLQLLFYSVGIGQISSEVPQNLSASRPQDRQFILSSKKLLLSDSGFYLCASRGRDEKLFFGSGTQLSVL.